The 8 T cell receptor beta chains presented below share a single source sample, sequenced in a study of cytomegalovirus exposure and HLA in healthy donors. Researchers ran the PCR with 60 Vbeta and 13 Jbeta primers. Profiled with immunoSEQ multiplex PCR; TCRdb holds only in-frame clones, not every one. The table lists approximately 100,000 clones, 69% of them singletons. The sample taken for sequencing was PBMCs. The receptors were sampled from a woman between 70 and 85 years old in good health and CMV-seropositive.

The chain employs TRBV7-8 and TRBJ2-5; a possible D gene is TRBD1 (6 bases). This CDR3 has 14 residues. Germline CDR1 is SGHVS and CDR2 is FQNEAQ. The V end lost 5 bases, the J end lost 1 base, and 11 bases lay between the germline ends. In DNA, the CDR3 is TGTGCCAGCAGCCGACAGGCCACCCAAGAGACCCAGTACTTC. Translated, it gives CASSRQATQETQYF.

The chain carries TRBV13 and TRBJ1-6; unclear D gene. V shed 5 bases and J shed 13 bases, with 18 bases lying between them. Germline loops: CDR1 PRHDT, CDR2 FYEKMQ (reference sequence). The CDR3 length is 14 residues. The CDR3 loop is CASSPRSGRYPLHF. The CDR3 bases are TGTGCCAGCAGCCCCCGCTCCGGTCGTTATCCCCTCCACTTT. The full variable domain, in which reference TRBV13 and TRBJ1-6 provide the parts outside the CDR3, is AAGVIQSPRHLIKEKRETATLKCYPIPRHDTVYWYQQGPGQDPQFLISFYEKMQSDKGSIPDRFSAQQFSDYHSELNMSSLELGDSALYFCASSPRSGRYPLHFGNGTRLTVT.

The DNA for the CDR3 is TGCAGCCTTGGGAGGGGGGGGTACAATGAGCAGTTCTTC. Translated, it gives CSLGRGGYNEQFF. The genes are TRBV29-1 and TRBJ2-1; perhaps TRBD2 as D (7 bases). The CDR3 runs 13 residues. V lost 8 bases to trimming and J lost 4 bases, with 15 bases between them. The V gene's germline CDR1 is SQVTM and CDR2 ANQGSEA.

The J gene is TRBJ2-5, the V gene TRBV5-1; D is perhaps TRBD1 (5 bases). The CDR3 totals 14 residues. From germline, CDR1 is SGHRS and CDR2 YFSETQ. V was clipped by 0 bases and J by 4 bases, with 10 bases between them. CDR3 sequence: CASSLVPQGETQYF. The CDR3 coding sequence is TGCGCCAGCAGCTTGGTCCCCCAGGGAGAGACCCAGTACTTC. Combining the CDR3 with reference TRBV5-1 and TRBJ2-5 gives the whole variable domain KAGVTQTPRYLIKTRGQQVTLSCSPISGHRSVSWYQQTPGQGLQFLFEYFSETQRNKGNFPGRFSGRQFSNSRSEMNVSTLELGDSALYLCASSLVPQGETQYFGPGTRLLVL.

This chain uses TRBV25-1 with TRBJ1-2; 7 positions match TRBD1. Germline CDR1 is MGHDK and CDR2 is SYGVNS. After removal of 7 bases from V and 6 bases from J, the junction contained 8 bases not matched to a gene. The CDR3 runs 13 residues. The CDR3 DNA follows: TGTGCCAGCACCCGGTTGACAGGGAATGGCTACACCTTC. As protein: CASTRLTGNGYTF.

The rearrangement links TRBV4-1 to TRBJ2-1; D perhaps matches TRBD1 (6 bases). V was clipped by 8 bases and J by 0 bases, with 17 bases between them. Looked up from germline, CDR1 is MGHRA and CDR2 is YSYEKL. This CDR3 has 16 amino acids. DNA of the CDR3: TGCGCCAGCTCTTTCGACAGGACCAGCTCCTACAATGAGCAGTTCTTC. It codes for CASSFDRTSSYNEQFF.

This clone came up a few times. The CDR3 loop reads CAISEGSSGTRTDTQYF. In DNA form, the CDR3 reads TGTGCCATCAGTGAGGGATCTAGCGGAACCCGCACAGATACGCAGTATTTT. This chain links TRBV10-3 with TRBJ2-3; 7 nucleotides align to TRBD2. The CDR3 has 17 residues. CDR1 ENHRY and CDR2 SYGVKD come from the germline V gene. Trimming at V came to 2 bases and at J to 1 base, leaving 9 bases not matched to a gene.

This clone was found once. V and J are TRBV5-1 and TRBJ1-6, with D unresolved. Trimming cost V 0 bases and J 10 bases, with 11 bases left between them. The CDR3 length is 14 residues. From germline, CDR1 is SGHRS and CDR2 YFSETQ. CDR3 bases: TGCGCCAGCAGCTTGGCCGGGGTGGCCTCACCCCTCCACTTT. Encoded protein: CASSLAGVASPLHF.